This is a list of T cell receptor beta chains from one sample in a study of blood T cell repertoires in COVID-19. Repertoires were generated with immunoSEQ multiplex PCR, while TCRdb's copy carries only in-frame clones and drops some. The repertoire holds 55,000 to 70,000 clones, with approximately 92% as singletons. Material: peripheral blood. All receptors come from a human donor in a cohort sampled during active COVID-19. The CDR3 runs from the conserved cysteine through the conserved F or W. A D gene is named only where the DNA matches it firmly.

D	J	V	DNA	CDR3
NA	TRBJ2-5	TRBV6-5	TGTGCCAGCAGTTACTTATCTAGGGGAGGTGGGGAGACCCAGTACTTC	CASSYLSRGGGETQYF
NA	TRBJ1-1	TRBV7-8	TGTGCCAGCAGCCTAGCCGAGCCTGACAGAAACACTGAAGCTTTCTTT	CASSLAEPDRNTEAFF
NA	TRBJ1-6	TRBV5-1	TGCGCCAGCAGCCTTCAGACCGGGGATAATTCACCCCTCCACTTT	CASSLQTGDNSPLHF
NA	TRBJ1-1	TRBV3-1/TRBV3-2	TGTGCCAGCAGCTTAGGACACCGGAACACTGAAGCTTTCTTT	CASSLGHRNTEAFF
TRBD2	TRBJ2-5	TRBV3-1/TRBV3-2	TGTGCCAGCAGCCAGACTAGCGGGAGCGACCCGACGTACTTC	CASSQTSGSDPTYF
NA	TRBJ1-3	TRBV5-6	TGTGCCAGCAGCTTGGCCTTAGAAAACACCATATATTTT	CASSLALENTIYF
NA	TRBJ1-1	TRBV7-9	TGTGCCAGCAGCCCCCTCGGGACTGAAGCTTTCTTT	CASSPLGTEAFF
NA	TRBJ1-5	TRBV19	TGTGCCAGTTGCGCACCCGGGGACACCGCTGGAGTATATGGTAATCAGCCCCAGCATTTT	CASCAPGDTAGVYGNQPQHF
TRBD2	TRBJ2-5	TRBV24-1	TGTGCCACCAGCGTGAGCGGGGGAGAGACCCAGTACTTC	CATSVSGGETQYF
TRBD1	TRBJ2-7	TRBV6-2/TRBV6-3	TGTGCCAGCAGCCCCCGGGACAGGGGGACGGACGAGCAGTACTTC	CASSPRDRGTDEQYF
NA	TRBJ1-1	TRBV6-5	TGTGCCAGCAGTTATTGGGGCTCTGAAGCTTTCTTT	CASSYWGSEAFF
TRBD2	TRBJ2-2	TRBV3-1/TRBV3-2	TGTGCCAGCGGGACTATGAACACCGGGGAGCTGTTTTTT	CASGTMNTGELFF
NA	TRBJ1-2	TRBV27	TGTGCCAGCAGTTTCGACAGGTCGGACTACACCTTC	CASSFDRSDYTF
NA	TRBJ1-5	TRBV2	TGTGCCAGCAGTGCCTGGCAGGGCTCTCAGCCCCAGCATTTT	CASSAWQGSQPQHF
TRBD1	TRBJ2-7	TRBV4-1	TGCGCCAGCAGCCAGACAAGGACAGGCCGAGGTCACGAGCAGTACTTC	CASSQTRTGRGHEQYF
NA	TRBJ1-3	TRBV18	TGTGCCAGCTCACTCCTCCGGGAGGGATTCTCTGGAAACACCATATATTTT	CASSLLREGFSGNTIYF
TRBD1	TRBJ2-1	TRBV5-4	TGTGCCAGCAGCTTCCCGGGACAGGTCGTCCAAGTAGACAATGAGCAGTTCTTC	CASSFPGQVVQVDNEQFF
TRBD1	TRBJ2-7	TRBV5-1	TGCGCCAGCAGCTTGGGGACAGGGACCTACGAGCAGTACTTC	CASSLGTGTYEQYF
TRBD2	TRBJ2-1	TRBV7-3	TGTGCCAGCAGCTTGATCGGGGGGATTTACAATGAGCAGTTCTTC	CASSLIGGIYNEQFF
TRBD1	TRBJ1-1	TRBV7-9	TGTGCCAGCGGAAGAGACAGGGAAAACACTGAAGCTTTCTTT	CASGRDRENTEAFF
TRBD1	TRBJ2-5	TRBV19	TGTGCCAGTAGCCTAGGACAGGGCCCGTACCAAGAGACCCAGTACTTC	CASSLGQGPYQETQYF
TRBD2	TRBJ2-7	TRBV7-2	TGTGCCAGCAGTCTGACTAGCGGGGCACCCTACGAGCAGTACTTC	CASSLTSGAPYEQYF
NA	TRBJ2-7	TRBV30	TGTGCCTGGAGTCCAGCGACTAGCTACGAGCAGTACTTC	CAWSPATSYEQYF